This is a list of T cell receptor beta chains from one sample in a study of cytomegalovirus exposure and HLA in healthy donors. Produced via immunoSEQ multiplex PCR; TCRdb's table is partial and in-frame only. Among about 210,000 clones, over 70% were seen once, and the ten largest hold approximately 1.6%. Sequencing used PBMCs. These receptors were taken from a middle-aged man in good health and CMV-seropositive. Each CDR3 is given with its conserved first and last residue. Fields, in order: clone size, V gene, D gene, J gene, CDR3 DNA, CDR3 protein. A D gene is named only where the DNA matches it firmly. Only part of the rows carry a size: once, few, many, or a class if the clone is expanded.

clone_size: NA
v_call: TRBV19
d_call: TRBD1
j_call: TRBJ2-5
cdr3_nt: TGTGCCAGTAGTATCTTAGGATCCGGGACAGGGGGCCAAGAGACCCAGTACTTC
cdr3_aa: CASSILGSGTGGQETQYF

clone_size: NA
v_call: TRBV19
d_call: TRBD2
j_call: TRBJ2-1
cdr3_nt: TGTGCCAGTAGTATTCGGGGACTAGAGGGTGAGCAGTTCTTC
cdr3_aa: CASSIRGLEGEQFF

clone_size: once
v_call: TRBV11-1
d_call: TRBD2
j_call: TRBJ2-5
cdr3_nt: TGTGCCAGCAGCTTAGCGAGCAGCGGGAGGTTCCAAGAGACCCAGTACTTC
cdr3_aa: CASSLASSGRFQETQYF

clone_size: NA
v_call: TRBV10-1
d_call: NA
j_call: TRBJ2-7
cdr3_nt: TGCGCCAGCAGTGAGCAGGGGTGGCACTTC
cdr3_aa: CASSEQGWHF

clone_size: NA
v_call: TRBV15
d_call: TRBD1
j_call: TRBJ2-2
cdr3_nt: TGTGCCACCAGCCCGGGACAGCTCACCGGGGAGCTGTTTTTT
cdr3_aa: CATSPGQLTGELFF

clone_size: NA
v_call: TRBV9
d_call: TRBD2
j_call: TRBJ2-1
cdr3_nt: TGTGCCAGCAGCGTAGGAAGCGGGGTCTACAATGAGCAGTTCTTC
cdr3_aa: CASSVGSGVYNEQFF

clone_size: NA
v_call: TRBV9
d_call: TRBD1
j_call: TRBJ2-2
cdr3_nt: TGTGCCAGCAGCTATCAGGGGGCGAACACCGGGGAGCTGTTTTTT
cdr3_aa: CASSYQGANTGELFF

clone_size: NA
v_call: TRBV15
d_call: TRBD1
j_call: TRBJ2-2
cdr3_nt: TGTGCCACCAGCAGACCCTTAGGGGGCATTACGAACACCGGGGAGCTGTTTTTT
cdr3_aa: CATSRPLGGITNTGELFF

clone_size: NA
v_call: TRBV7-9
d_call: TRBD2
j_call: TRBJ2-1
cdr3_nt: TGTTCCAGCAGCCTCGGACTAGCGGGAGTTGACGCTGAGCAGTTCTTC
cdr3_aa: CSSSLGLAGVDAEQFF

clone_size: few
v_call: TRBV25-1
d_call: TRBD1
j_call: TRBJ2-2
cdr3_nt: TGTGCCAGCAGGACCGGGACAGGCGAGACCGGGGAGCTGTTTTTT
cdr3_aa: CASRTGTGETGELFF

clone_size: NA
v_call: TRBV7-6
d_call: TRBD2
j_call: TRBJ2-1
cdr3_nt: TGTGCCAGCAGCTTCAAACTAGCGGGAGGGCCCAATGAGCAGTTCTTC
cdr3_aa: CASSFKLAGGPNEQFF

clone_size: NA
v_call: TRBV19
d_call: TRBD1
j_call: TRBJ2-3
cdr3_nt: TGTGCCAGTAGTACCGGGACAGGGGCCGTGGCAGATACGCAGTATTTT
cdr3_aa: CASSTGTGAVADTQYF

clone_size: NA
v_call: TRBV28
d_call: NA
j_call: TRBJ2-7
cdr3_nt: TGTGCCACCAAAGGGGCAGGGGTTGTCTACGAGCAGTACTTC
cdr3_aa: CATKGAGVVYEQYF

clone_size: NA
v_call: TRBV5-4
d_call: TRBD2
j_call: TRBJ2-7
cdr3_nt: TGTGCCAGCAGCTTGGGACTAGCGACCAGCTCCTACGAGCAGTACTTC
cdr3_aa: CASSLGLATSSYEQYF

clone_size: NA
v_call: TRBV5-6
d_call: TRBD1
j_call: TRBJ1-2
cdr3_nt: TGTGCCAGCAGAGACGGGCAGGGGGCAGTGAGGTATGGCTACACCTTC
cdr3_aa: CASRDGQGAVRYGYTF

clone_size: NA
v_call: TRBV2
d_call: TRBD1
j_call: TRBJ1-2
cdr3_nt: TGTGCCAGCACCACTACAGGGGCGGGAGGCTACACCTTC
cdr3_aa: CASTTTGAGGYTF

clone_size: NA
v_call: TRBV5-1
d_call: TRBD2
j_call: TRBJ2-1
cdr3_nt: TGCGCCAGCAGTTTAGCGGGAGGGGGCAATGAGCAGTTCTTC
cdr3_aa: CASSLAGGGNEQFF

clone_size: NA
v_call: TRBV5-6
d_call: TRBD2
j_call: TRBJ2-7
cdr3_nt: TGTGCCAGCAGCTTAGCGGGAGACGAGCAGTACTTC
cdr3_aa: CASSLAGDEQYF

clone_size: NA
v_call: TRBV9
d_call: TRBD1
j_call: TRBJ2-7
cdr3_nt: TGTGCCAGCAGCGGACCGGGACAGGGAGCCGAGCAGTACTTC
cdr3_aa: CASSGPGQGAEQYF

clone_size: NA
v_call: TRBV29-1
d_call: TRBD2
j_call: TRBJ2-1
cdr3_nt: TGCAGCGTTGTTGGGGCTAGCGGAAGCTCCTACAATGAGCAGTTCTTC
cdr3_aa: CSVVGASGSSYNEQFF

clone_size: NA
v_call: TRBV2
d_call: TRBD1
j_call: TRBJ2-5
cdr3_nt: TGTGCCAGGAAGGACAGGGGGGAGACCCAGTACTTC
cdr3_aa: CARKDRGETQYF

clone_size: NA
v_call: TRBV28
d_call: NA
j_call: TRBJ2-1
cdr3_nt: TGTGCCAGCTTCGGGGGTCACAATGAGCAGTTCTTC
cdr3_aa: CASFGGHNEQFF

clone_size: NA
v_call: TRBV28
d_call: NA
j_call: TRBJ1-1
cdr3_nt: TGTGCCAGCAGCATATCCCAGCAGGACACTGAAGCTTTCTTT
cdr3_aa: CASSISQQDTEAFF

clone_size: NA
v_call: TRBV2
d_call: NA
j_call: TRBJ2-7
cdr3_nt: TGTGCCAGCAGTCAAAACTACGAGCAGTACTTC
cdr3_aa: CASSQNYEQYF

clone_size: NA
v_call: TRBV2
d_call: NA
j_call: TRBJ2-1
cdr3_nt: TGTGCCAGCACGGTTGTCTCCTACAATGAGCAGTTCTTC
cdr3_aa: CASTVVSYNEQFF

clone_size: few
v_call: TRBV5-1
d_call: TRBD2
j_call: TRBJ2-1
cdr3_nt: TGCGCCAGCAGCTTGGGCGGGAGTTACAATGAGCAGTTCTTC
cdr3_aa: CASSLGGSYNEQFF

clone_size: NA
v_call: TRBV9
d_call: NA
j_call: TRBJ1-2
cdr3_nt: TGTGCCAGCAGCGGGACAGCCTATGGCTACACCTTC
cdr3_aa: CASSGTAYGYTF

clone_size: NA
v_call: TRBV9
d_call: TRBD2
j_call: TRBJ2-7
cdr3_nt: TGTGCCAGCAGCCAAGGCCTAGCGGGAGAGGAGCAGTACTTC
cdr3_aa: CASSQGLAGEEQYF

clone_size: NA
v_call: TRBV18
d_call: TRBD2
j_call: TRBJ2-3
cdr3_nt: TGTGCCAGCTCACCATATCAGGTTAGCGGGATTGGCACAGATACGCAGTATTTT
cdr3_aa: CASSPYQVSGIGTDTQYF

clone_size: NA
v_call: TRBV27
d_call: TRBD1
j_call: TRBJ2-6
cdr3_nt: TGTGCCACCAAGGACAGGTCCTTCAACTCCGGGGCCAACGTCCTGACTTTC
cdr3_aa: CATKDRSFNSGANVLTF

clone_size: NA
v_call: TRBV19
d_call: TRBD1
j_call: TRBJ2-1
cdr3_nt: TGTGCCAGTAGTCCAGGACAGGAAGATGAGCAGTTCTTC
cdr3_aa: CASSPGQEDEQFF

clone_size: once
v_call: TRBV7-8
d_call: TRBD1
j_call: TRBJ1-2
cdr3_nt: TGTGCCAGCAGCTTCCGGGACAGGGGTGACTATGGCTACACCTTC
cdr3_aa: CASSFRDRGDYGYTF

clone_size: NA
v_call: TRBV11-2
d_call: NA
j_call: TRBJ1-1
cdr3_nt: TGTGCCAGCAGCTTAGATCGGAGGAGTGAAGCTTTCTTT
cdr3_aa: CASSLDRRSEAFF

clone_size: NA
v_call: TRBV5-6
d_call: NA
j_call: TRBJ2-7
cdr3_nt: TGTGCCAGCAGCCGCCTCGTCCAGGGATTATACGAGCAGTACTTC
cdr3_aa: CASSRLVQGLYEQYF

clone_size: NA
v_call: TRBV7-8
d_call: TRBD1
j_call: TRBJ1-2
cdr3_nt: TGTGCCAGCAGCTTAGGGACAGGGTCTGGCTACACCTTC
cdr3_aa: CASSLGTGSGYTF

clone_size: NA
v_call: TRBV2
d_call: NA
j_call: TRBJ2-5
cdr3_nt: TGTGCCAGCAGCAAAGGGGGGGGCTGGGGGGAGACCCAGTACTTC
cdr3_aa: CASSKGGGWGETQYF

clone_size: NA
v_call: TRBV7-2
d_call: NA
j_call: TRBJ2-3
cdr3_nt: TGTGCCAGCAGCCGACGGGCAGATACGCAGTATTTT
cdr3_aa: CASSRRADTQYF

clone_size: NA
v_call: TRBV6-1
d_call: NA
j_call: TRBJ2-5
cdr3_nt: TGTGCCAGCAGTGAACGTCTGGGAAGGGGTGAGACCCAGTACTTC
cdr3_aa: CASSERLGRGETQYF

clone_size: NA
v_call: TRBV7-6
d_call: NA
j_call: TRBJ2-1
cdr3_nt: TGTGCCAGCAGTTCGGGGGCGGGAGACTACAATGAGCAGTTCTTC
cdr3_aa: CASSSGAGDYNEQFF

clone_size: NA
v_call: TRBV9
d_call: TRBD1
j_call: TRBJ1-5
cdr3_nt: TGTGCCAGCAGCGTAGGAGGGGGCGAGAATCAGCCCCAGCATTTT
cdr3_aa: CASSVGGGENQPQHF

clone_size: NA
v_call: TRBV7-7
d_call: NA
j_call: TRBJ2-7
cdr3_nt: TGTGCCAGCAGCTTAGCTCTAACCTACGAGCAGTACTTC
cdr3_aa: CASSLALTYEQYF

clone_size: NA
v_call: TRBV21-1
d_call: NA
j_call: TRBJ2-1
cdr3_nt: TGTGCCAGCAGGAGCTACTCCCAAAATGAGCAGTTCTTC
cdr3_aa: CASRSYSQNEQFF

clone_size: few
v_call: TRBV29-1
d_call: NA
j_call: TRBJ2-5
cdr3_nt: TGCAGCGCCCCAAGGGGCGGATACCAAGAGGCCCAGTACTTC
cdr3_aa: CSAPRGGYQEAQYF

clone_size: once
v_call: TRBV19
d_call: NA
j_call: TRBJ2-2
cdr3_nt: TGTGCCAGTAGTATAAATGGAGGGGACACCGGGGAGCTGTTTTTT
cdr3_aa: CASSINGGDTGELFF

clone_size: NA
v_call: TRBV27
d_call: NA
j_call: TRBJ2-3
cdr3_nt: TGTGCCAGCAGTTTCGTACGGTTCCGCACAGATACGCAGTATTTT
cdr3_aa: CASSFVRFRTDTQYF